A selection of T cell receptor beta chains follows, all from one sample in a study of shared clonotypes between healthy human individuals. Here immunoSEQ multiplex PCR was the method, and the copy in TCRdb shows in-frame clones only, minus some. The sample has about 2.4 million clones, around nine tenths seen once. The sequencing input was naive CD4+ T cells sorted from blood. The receptors here all came from a man aged 18 to 30 in good health. Both conserved end residues are trimmed from each CDR3.

11 | TRBJ1-2 | TRBV27 | ASRGTGNVQCT
12 | TRBJ2-7 | TRBV30 | AWSAGLAGYEQY
10 | TRBJ1-2 | TRBV19 | GSGQGNYGYT
16 | TRBJ2-2 | TRBV5-1 | ASSLGSGLAGNTGELF
13 | TRBJ2-7 | TRBV4-3 | ASSQDGGQPYEQY
11 | TRBJ2-5 | TRBV18 | ASSPTGQETQY
14 | TRBJ2-7 | TRBV6-5 | ASSYSGLAGVYEQY
13 | TRBJ2-1 | TRBV6-6 | ASSYSAPNRVGAF
12 | TRBJ2-7 | TRBV30 | AWGDGPMKYEQY
15 | TRBJ2-5 | TRBV2 | ASSVVETGPERGTQY
12 | TRBJ1-6 | TRBV2 | ASSTLSGDSPLH
13 | TRBJ1-2 | TRBV6-4 | ASSDSRGGSYGYT
12 | TRBJ1-1 | TRBV15 | ATSRASFNTEAF
13 | TRBJ1-3 | TRBV5-4 | ASSRNTGSFNTIY
12 | TRBJ2-2 | TRBV9 | ASSAQGNTGELF
12 | TRBJ2-7 | TRBV6-6 | ASSYRGRDYEQY